This T cell receptor (beta chain) came from a study of blood T cell repertoires in COVID-19. Turning to the study itself: Recovered Cohort 3 donors showed two negative PCRs, clearance, or symptom resolution. Samples taken during acute and convalescent COVID-19 were collected in the United States, Italy and Spain.

Germline assignment: CDR1 SGHKS and CDR2 YYEKEE (reference sequence). The CDR3 extends over 15 amino acids. The V and J ends lost 5 bases and 5 bases respectively, with 17 bases between them. This clone showed up just once. In the original analysis: By means of reference gene primer amplification, nucleated cell counts were estimated. Here immunoSEQ multiplex PCR was the method, and the copy in TCRdb shows in-frame clones only, minus some. V, J and clone size are taken as reported in that table, and D and trimming were inferred from the DNA itself. The data show around 190,000 clones, with 70% to 90% seen just once and around 24% held by the top ten.

The V and J genes are TRBV5-5 and TRBJ1-5, with D possibly TRBD1 on 6 matching bases. Sequences were obtained from PBMCs or T cells enriched from blood (not recorded which). The receptor was derived from a woman aged 40 to 50 in a cohort exposed to, infected with or recovered from COVID-19 (not recorded which). For the CDR3, the DNA is TGTGCCAGCAGTATCGCCGGGACACCTTATCAGCCCCAGCATTTT. It is translated as CASSIAGTPYQPQHF.